The 8 T cell receptor beta chains reported below all come from one sample, sequenced in a study of shared clonotypes between healthy human individuals. CD45RO-negative, CCR7-selected cells formed the naive CD8 fraction, which excluded terminally differentiated effector memory CD45RA+ cells. Method: immunoSEQ multiplex PCR; TCRdb's copy keeps in-frame clones and lacks some. The data contain about 680,000 clones, about 90% of them singletons. The sequenced sample consisted of naive CD8+ T cells sorted from blood. Source of these receptors: a man aged 30-40 years in good health.

The genes are TRBV28 and TRBJ2-7; possibly TRBD2 for D (6 bases). The CDR3 runs to 13 residues. Germline lookup yields CDR1 MDHEN and CDR2 SYDVKM. V was pared by 9 bases and J by 3 bases, with 15 bases between. The CDR3 coding sequence is TGTGCCAGTAGGGACTCCGATTTCTACGAGCAGTACTTC. It translates to CASRDSDFYEQYF.

V and J are TRBV4-1 and TRBJ1-5; no definite D call. The V end was cut by 1 base, the J end by 3 bases, with 7 bases between. Germline V gene data show CDR1 as MGHRA and CDR2 as YSYEKL. The CDR3 contains 14 residues. The CDR3 is CASSQATDNQPQHF. In nucleotides, the CDR3 is TGCGCCAGCAGCCAAGCAACAGACAATCAGCCCCAGCATTTT.

This rearrangement joins TRBV11-2 to TRBJ2-3; D call uncertain. Germline assignment: CDR1 SGHAT and CDR2 FQNNGV. Trimming removed 4 bases at V and 6 bases at J, with 5 bases between. The CDR3 runs to 11 residues. This chain's CDR3 is CASSWKDTQYF. CDR3 nucleotides: TGTGCCAGCAGCTGGAAGGATACGCAGTATTTT.

The gene calls are TRBV10-3 and TRBJ2-7, with D perhaps TRBD1 (6 bases). Looked up from germline, CDR1 is ENHRY and CDR2 is SYGVKD. The CDR3 covers 12 residues. V dropped 4 bases and J dropped 2 bases, with 6 bases sitting between them. The CDR3, as DNA: TGTGCCATCAGTGCAGGGGCCTACGAGCAGTACTTC. It translates to CAISAGAYEQYF.

The rearrangement joins TRBV9 to TRBJ2-7; D tentatively reads TRBD1 or TRBD2 (5 bases each). The CDR3 has 13 amino acids. Germline V gene sequence: CDR1 SGDLS, CDR2 YYNGEE. Trimming removed 3 bases from V and 6 bases from J, with 13 bases in between. The chain's CDR3 is CASSGGPALEQYF. The CDR3 nucleotides are TGTGCCAGCAGCGGGGGACCCGCCCTCGAGCAGTACTTC. The entire variable domain, with the rest obtained from reference TRBV9 and TRBJ2-7, is as follows: DSGVTQTPKHLITATGQRVTLRCSPRSGDLSVYWYQQSLDQGLQFLIQYYNGEERAKGNILERFSAQQFPDLHSELNLSSLELGDSALYFCASSGGPALEQYFGPGTRLTVT.

This clone was detected only once. The chain recombines TRBV4-3 with TRBJ2-7, with D perhaps matching TRBD1 or TRBD2 (6 bases each). This CDR3 contains 16 residues. Germline CDR1 LGHNA, CDR2 YSLEER. V was trimmed by 0 bases and J by 4 bases, leaving 16 bases between them. CDR3 DNA sequence: TGCGCCAGCAGCCAAGATTCGGGAAGGGGGACTTACGAGCAGTACTTC. Its protein is CASSQDSGRGTYEQYF.

Notes on this clone: One end of the junction does not line up with germline, which may come from a read error. V usage is TRBV29-1 and J usage is TRBJ2-7, with 7 bases fitting TRBD2. CDR3 size: 12 residues. Germline V gene lookup returns CDR1 SQVTM and CDR2 ANQGSEA. The chain's CDR3 is CSAEIQGGEQYF. The CDR3 bases are TGCAGCGCTGAAATCCAGGGAGGGGAGCAGTACTTC.

The V call is TRBV13, the J call TRBJ2-3; D not certain. The V end was cut by 5 bases, the J end by 5 bases, with 5 bases between. The CDR3 is 11 residues long. Germline V gives CDR1 PRHDT, CDR2 FYEKMQ (reference sequence). CDR3 in amino acids: CASSPRDTQYF. The CDR3 DNA follows: TGTGCCAGCAGCCCCCGAGATACGCAGTATTTT.